The 12 T cell receptor beta chains listed next were all sequenced from one sample in a study of response to subunit inactivated influenza vaccine. TCRdb re-called the RT-PCR reads with MiXCR, one entry per CDR3 protein. The sample contains over 400,000 distinct CDR3 sequences, over 10% of which appear only once. Sequencing used PBMCs from blood, obtained roughly 47 days after vaccination. The receptor set was obtained from a man aged 45-65 years who received an inactivated influenza vaccine.

This clonotype was observed a few times. V gene TRBV11-2 combines with J gene TRBJ2-7, with D tentatively TRBD2 (5 bases). Per the germline V gene, CDR1 is SGHAT and CDR2 is FQNNGV. Between the trimmed V and J ends, which lost 1 base and 3 bases, there was a span of 10 bases. CDR3 length: 14 residues. The CDR3 loop reads CASSLVPGDYEQYF. CDR3 sequence (DNA): TGTGCCAGCAGCTTAGTGCCCGGGGACTACGAGCAGTACTTC.

The sample holds many counts of this clonotype. V is TRBV5-6 and J is TRBJ1-2; D remains unclear. V lost 4 bases and J lost 3, with 16 bases in between. The CDR3 has 15 residues. Germline CDR1 SGHDT, CDR2 YYEEEE. The CDR3 loop is CASSLPVPSDYGYTF. The CDR3, as DNA: TGTGCCAGCAGCCTACCGGTCCCTAGCGACTATGGCTACACCTTC.

This clonotype appeared a few times. This chain uses TRBV20-1 with TRBJ2-7; 11 bases fit TRBD2. The J segment lost 3 bases and the V segment lost 1 base, leaving 5 bases of the junction unmatched. The CDR3 is 15 amino acids. The V gene's germline CDR1 is DFQATT and CDR2 SNEGSKA (reference sequence). CDR3 bases: TGCAGTGCTAGAGCACCGACTAGCGGGAACTACGAGCAGTACTTC. Translated: CSARAPTSGNYEQYF.

This clonotype was counted many times. J is TRBJ2-1 and V is TRBV12-3 or TRBV12-4; 10 positions match TRBD2. V shed 3 bases, J shed 8 bases, and the junction held 7 bases outside the gene matches. This CDR3 region has 15 residues. The CDR3 sequence: CASSLSSGRIDEQFF. The CDR3 DNA sequence: TGTGCCAGCAGTTTGAGTAGCGGGAGGATCGATGAGCAGTTCTTC.

The table lists this clonotype with a few counts. The chain couples TRBV20-1 to TRBJ2-7; the D gene could be TRBD1 or TRBD2 (5 bases each). This CDR3 is 13 amino acids long. The V and J ends lost 3 bases and 4 bases respectively, with 13 bases between them. Germline-derived CDR1 and CDR2 are DFQATT and SNEGSKA (reference sequence). The CDR3 reads CSASGTRFYEQYF. The CDR3 DNA follows: TGCAGTGCTAGTGGGACCCGATTTTACGAGCAGTACTTC.

This CDR3 reads CATSRDPSVNTEAFF. DNA for the CDR3: TGTGCCACCAGCAGAGACCCCAGCGTGAACACTGAAGCTTTCTTT. This sequence joins TRBV15 and TRBJ1-1; no reliable D call. CDR1 is LNHNV, CDR2 YYDKDF, per germline (reference sequence). V gave up 0 bases and J gave up 0 bases, with 8 bases separating them. The length of the CDR3 is 15 residues.

The genes are TRBV7-9 and TRBJ2-1; D perhaps matches TRBD1 (6 bases). The germline gives CDR1 SEHNR, CDR2 FQNEAQ (reference sequence). The V gene lost 2 bases and the J gene lost 6 bases, with 14 bases spanning the gap. There are 15 residues in the CDR3. The CDR3 nucleotides read TGTGCCAGCAGCTTAACAGGGATATTTCCCAATGAGCAGTTCTTC. Translating gives CASSLTGIFPNEQFF. Supplemented by reference TRBV7-9 and TRBJ2-1, the full variable domain reads DTGVSQNPRHKITKRGQNVTFRCDPISEHNRLYWYRQTLGQGPEFLTYFQNEAQLEKSRLLSDRFSAERPKGSFSTLEIQRTEQGDSAMYLCASSLTGIFPNEQFFGPGTRLTVL.

This clonotype was seen only a few times. The chain combines TRBV29-1 with TRBJ2-5; no definite D call. Germline CDR1 SQVTM, CDR2 ANQGSEA. V shed 0 bases and J shed 2 bases, with 16 bases lying between them. This CDR3 region has 16 residues. In DNA form, the CDR3 reads TGCAGCGTTGAAGATTTCTGGGGTGGGCAACAAGAGACCCAGTACTTC. The encoded protein is CSVEDFWGGQQETQYF.

This chain uses TRBV2 with TRBJ2-2; 7 positions agree with TRBD1. V was pared by 6 bases and J by 7 bases, with 8 bases of the junction left unmatched. This CDR3 comprises 14 residues. Germline-derived CDR1 and CDR2 are SNHLY and FYNNEI. The CDR3 here is CASRVGQPIGELFF. CDR3 nucleotides: TGTGCCAGCAGGGTGGGACAGCCAATCGGGGAGCTGTTTTTT.

This clonotype has a handful of counts. The V gene is TRBV25-1, the J gene TRBJ2-5, with D maybe TRBD1 (7 bases). This CDR3 is 15 amino acids long. Trimming took 1 base from V and 2 from J, leaving 11 bases between them. Germline V CDR1 and CDR2: MGHDK, SYGVNS. The CDR3 region is CASSESAGGQETQYF. CDR3 sequence (DNA): TGTGCCAGCAGTGAATCAGCAGGGGGGCAAGAGACCCAGTACTTC.

The chain combines TRBV5-1 with TRBJ2-2; D gene uncertain. The CDR3 spans 16 residues. With 0 bases removed from V and 0 bases from J, the gap between germline ends came to 9 bases. Germline V lookup: CDR1 SGHRS, CDR2 YFSETQ. The CDR3 DNA follows: TGCGCCAGCAGCTTGGGTTCATTCGCGAACACCGGGGAGCTGTTTTTT. Its translation is CASSLGSFANTGELFF.

This clonotype was found a few times. V gene TRBV5-1 combines with J gene TRBJ1-2; TRBD1 is a possible D gene (5 bases). Trimming took off 2 bases at V and 8 bases at J, with 19 bases between the two ends. The CDR3 runs to 15 residues. Looked up from germline, CDR1 is SGHRS and CDR2 is YFSETQ. The CDR3 protein is CASSLIPGQGWGYTF. DNA for the CDR3: TGCGCCAGCAGCTTAATCCCCGGCCAGGGTTGGGGCTACACCTTC. The variable domain in full, completed from reference TRBV5-1 and TRBJ1-2, reads KAGVTQTPRYLIKTRGQQVTLSCSPISGHRSVSWYQQTPGQGLQFLFEYFSETQRNKGNFPGRFSGRQFSNSRSEMNVSTLELGDSALYLCASSLIPGQGWGYTFGSGTRLTVV.